Shown below are 17 T cell receptor beta chains from a single sample sequenced in a study of molecular identifiers for immune sequencing clone quantification. TCRdb called the PCR reads again in MiXCR, with one record for every CDR3 protein. Found here are more than 450,000 distinct CDR3 sequences, less than 30% of them singletons; the top ten hold approximately 0.8%. The sequenced sample consisted of naive CD8+ T cells from blood, with Jurkat cell RNA spiked in. Sample subset: FACS-sorted CD8+CD4-CCR7+CD45RA+ naive T cells. The receptors here all came from a human donor in good health. Some libraries in this study had Jurkat cell RNA spiked in.

This clonotype has at least ten counts. The chain employs TRBV23-1 and TRBJ2-7; D uncertain. TRBV23-1 is flagged as an ORF with uncertain function. V was cut by 3 bases and J by 0 bases, with 6 bases left in between. The CDR3 is 13 amino acids. DNA of the CDR3: TGCGCCAGCAGTCAGGCCACCTCCTACGAGCAGTACTTC. The encoded protein is CASSQATSYEQYF.

This clonotype came up many times. V and J are TRBV2 and TRBJ2-1, with D unclear. The CDR3 contains 13 residues. The germline CDR1 and CDR2 sequences are SNHLY and FYNNEI. V shed 2 bases and J shed 4 bases, with 6 bases lying between them. The DNA for the CDR3 is TGTGCCAGCAGTGAAACAAAGTACAATGAGCAGTTCTTC. Residues: CASSETKYNEQFF.

This chain links TRBV20-1 with TRBJ2-7; 8 nucleotides match TRBD1. Germline values: CDR1 DFQATT, CDR2 SNEGSKA (reference sequence). V lost 6 bases to trimming and J lost 7 bases; unmatched junction nucleotides: 8. The CDR3 spans 12 residues. CDR3 DNA: TGCAGTGCCCTGGACAGGGTAGGGGAGCAGTACTTC. This gives the protein CSALDRVGEQYF.

As concerns this clonotype: A clone one base away is much larger, so this may be a read error. The J gene is TRBJ2-2, the V gene TRBV29-1; D possibly corresponds to TRBD2 (5 bases). This CDR3 contains 13 residues. From germline, CDR1 is SQVTM and CDR2 ANQGSEA. The CDR3 spells CSGTGAYTGELSF. The CDR3 bases are TGCAGCGGAACCGGCGCCTACACCGGGGAGCTGTCTTTT.

The rearrangement joins TRBV20-1 to TRBJ2-2; tentative D call: TRBD2 (6 bases). The CDR3 runs to 13 residues. Germline V gene lookup returns CDR1 DFQATT and CDR2 SNEGSKA (reference sequence). V was shortened by 6 bases and J by 3 bases, with 11 bases between the two germline ends. CDR3 loop: CSAKGLYTGELFF. CDR3 in DNA: TGCAGTGCCAAGGGACTTTACACCGGGGAGCTGTTTTTT.

This clonotype occurred a few times. The chain carries TRBV28 and TRBJ2-6, with D possibly TRBD2 on 5 matching bases. Between the trimmed V and J ends, which lost 0 bases and 3 bases, there was a span of 12 bases. This CDR3 region has 17 residues. Germline loops: CDR1 MDHEN, CDR2 SYDVKM. The CDR3 sequence is CASSLWPGGFGANVLTF. The CDR3 coding sequence is TGTGCCAGCAGTTTATGGCCCGGAGGTTTTGGGGCCAACGTCCTGACTTTC. Using reference TRBV28 and TRBJ2-6 for the parts outside the CDR3, the full variable domain is DVKVTQSSRYLVKRTGEKVFLECVQDMDHENMFWYRQDPGLGLRLIYFSYDVKMKEKGDIPEGYSVSREKKERFSLILESASTNQTSMYLCASSLWPGGFGANVLTFGAGSRLTVL.

There are many counts of this clonotype. The V call is TRBV13, the J call TRBJ2-2; 9 bases match TRBD2. The germline gives CDR1 PRHDT, CDR2 FYEKMQ (reference sequence). V shed 5 bases, J shed 3 bases, and the junction held 7 bases outside the gene matches. The CDR3 extends over 16 amino acids. CDR3 protein: CASSPSSGADTGELFF. CDR3 nucleotides: TGTGCCAGCAGCCCCTCTAGCGGGGCTGACACCGGGGAGCTGTTTTTT.

V is TRBV15 and J is TRBJ2-5; D remains unclear. Germline CDR1 reads LNHNV; CDR2 reads YYDKDF (reference sequence). The CDR3 runs 15 residues. Between the trimmed V and J ends, which lost 0 bases and 3 bases, there was a span of 11 bases. This CDR3 is CATSRDMAGEETQYF. In DNA, the CDR3 is TGTGCCACCAGCAGAGATATGGCAGGAGAAGAGACCCAGTACTTC.

This clonotype showed up just a few times. The J gene is TRBJ2-7, the V gene TRBV7-2; perhaps TRBD2 as D (6 bases). Looked up from germline, CDR1 is SGHTA and CDR2 is FQGNSA. V lost 7 bases to trimming and J lost 6 bases, with 19 bases between them. The CDR3 covers 14 residues. The CDR3 loop reads CASNFLGAGSEQYF. The CDR3 DNA reads TGTGCCAGCAACTTTCTAGGGGCGGGAAGCGAGCAGTACTTC.

CDR3 amino acids: CASGSVGGLVNEQYF. The CDR3 DNA reads as TGTGCTAGTGGTTCTGTGGGGGGCTTGGTTAATGAGCAGTACTTC. The chain uses TRBV12-5 and TRBJ2-1; D assignment may be TRBD1 or TRBD2 (6 bases each). The end of the DNA aligns better with TRBJ2-7, so the J call may be wrong. This CDR3 region has 15 residues. Germline lookup yields CDR1 LGHNT and CDR2 FRNRAP.

The chain carries TRBV20-1 and TRBJ2-7; 8 bases fit TRBD1. The V gene's germline CDR1 is DFQATT and CDR2 SNEGSKA (reference sequence). J was trimmed by 5 bases and V by 5 bases; bases with no gene match: 5. The CDR3 is made up of 12 amino acids. The CDR3 DNA reads as TGCAGTGCTCGGGACAGGTCAGACGAGCAGTACTTC. Amino acids: CSARDRSDEQYF.

This clonotype has a handful of counts. The V call is TRBV6-1, the J call TRBJ2-3; D gene ambiguous. V lost 3 bases and J lost 4, with 14 bases in between. Germline lookup yields CDR1 MNHNS and CDR2 SASEGT. This CDR3 has 15 amino acids. CDR3 protein: CASSDWASSPDTQYF. CDR3 DNA: TGTGCCAGCAGTGATTGGGCATCCTCTCCAGATACGCAGTATTTT.

For this clonotype: An end of the junction does not agree with germline; a read error may underlie this. The J gene is TRBJ1-1, the V gene TRBV6-5; D not resolved. Germline CDR1 MNHEY, CDR2 SVGAGI. CDR3 length: 13 residues. CDR3 sequence reads: CASSYYVNTEASF. The CDR3 DNA follows: TGTGCCAGCAGTTACTACGTGAACACTGAAGCTTCCTTT.

This clonotype showed up just a few times. The chain couples TRBV6-6 to TRBJ2-1, with a tentative D call TRBD1 (5 bases). The ends were cut back, 2 bases at V and 0 bases at J, with 11 bases in the middle. Germline CDR1 reads MNHNY; CDR2 reads SVGAGI (reference sequence). This CDR3 is 16 amino acids long. The CDR3 region is CASSYTRQNSYNEQFF. The CDR3 DNA reads as TGTGCCAGCAGTTACACAAGACAGAACTCCTACAATGAGCAGTTCTTC.

On this clonotype: The CDR3 ends on some other residue instead of the conserved phenylalanine or tryptophan, so this is likely a read error. This sequence joins TRBV27 and TRBJ2-7; 10 bases line up with TRBD2. In germline, CDR1 is MNHEY, CDR2 SMNVEV (reference sequence). With V trimmed by 3 bases and J by 0 bases, 2 bases remained unmatched. CDR3 length equals 15 residues. The CDR3 sequence: CASSFTSGVSYEQYS. CDR3 nucleotides: TGTGCCAGCAGTTTTACTAGCGGGGTCTCCTACGAGCAGTACTCC.

This chain joins TRBV19 and TRBJ2-1; D call uncertain. Trimming cost V 3 bases and J 3 bases, with 9 bases left between them. The CDR3 has 14 amino acids. The germline V gene encodes CDR1 LNHDA and CDR2 SQIVND (reference sequence). The CDR3 sequence is CASSMGNIYNEQFF. In DNA, the CDR3 is TGTGCCAGTAGTATGGGAAACATCTACAATGAGCAGTTCTTC.

In this sample, this clonotype turned up a few times. J is TRBJ2-6 and V is TRBV27; D gene unclear. V dropped 2 bases and J dropped 0 bases, with 11 bases sitting between them. Germline lookup yields CDR1 MNHEY and CDR2 SMNVEV (reference sequence). The CDR3 loop spans 17 amino acids. This CDR3 is CASSLIGLFSGANVLTF. Here the CDR3 DNA reads TGTGCCAGCAGTTTAATAGGCCTCTTCTCTGGGGCCAACGTCCTGACTTTC.